The sequence of this T cell receptor (beta chain) was determined in a study of blood T cell repertoires in COVID-19. As for the study in general: Sites across the United States, Italy and Spain contributed samples from acute and convalescent COVID-19.

Source study methods: Amplification from reference gene primers served as the basis for estimated nucleated cell counts. TCRdb's copy holds only in-frame clones and misses some; the assay was immunoSEQ multiplex PCR. V and J calls plus clone size are reproduced from that table; the DNA served to infer D and trimming. The table has fewer than 85,000 clones, about three quarters seen once. The sample consisted of peripheral blood. This TCR derives from a woman older than 75 with active or convalescent COVID-19.

The CDR3 spells CASRADRDRTEAFF. The CDR3, as DNA: TGTGCCAGCAGGGCGGACAGGGACCGCACTGAAGCTTTCTTT. The rearrangement uses TRBV6-4 and TRBJ1-1, with TRBD1 matching over 8 bases. CDR1 and CDR2 (germline): MRHNA, SNTAGT. V was clipped by 6 bases and J by 4 bases; unmatched bases: 7. The CDR3 is 14 amino acids.